This T cell receptor beta chain was captured in a study of CD8 T cells in ankylosing spondylitis. Trimming cost V 1 base and J 9 bases; bases outside gene matches: 2. The CDR3 runs 12 residues. Germline CDR1 and CDR2: LGHDT and YNNKEL (reference sequence). TCRdb re-analysed the 5' RACE reads in MiXCR, keeping a single row per CDR3 protein. The repertoire consists of 25,000 to 35,000 distinct CDR3 sequences, with 14% occurring once and the leading ten covering 35% to 45%. The TCR comes from a male donor with ankylosing spondylitis or in good health (not recorded which). V gene TRBV3-1 combines with J gene TRBJ2-7; 8 nucleotides match TRBD1. The sequencing input was blood. CDR3 loop: CASSQGDRWQYF. The CDR3 DNA reads as TGTGCCAGCAGCCAAGGGGACAGGTGGCAGTACTTC.